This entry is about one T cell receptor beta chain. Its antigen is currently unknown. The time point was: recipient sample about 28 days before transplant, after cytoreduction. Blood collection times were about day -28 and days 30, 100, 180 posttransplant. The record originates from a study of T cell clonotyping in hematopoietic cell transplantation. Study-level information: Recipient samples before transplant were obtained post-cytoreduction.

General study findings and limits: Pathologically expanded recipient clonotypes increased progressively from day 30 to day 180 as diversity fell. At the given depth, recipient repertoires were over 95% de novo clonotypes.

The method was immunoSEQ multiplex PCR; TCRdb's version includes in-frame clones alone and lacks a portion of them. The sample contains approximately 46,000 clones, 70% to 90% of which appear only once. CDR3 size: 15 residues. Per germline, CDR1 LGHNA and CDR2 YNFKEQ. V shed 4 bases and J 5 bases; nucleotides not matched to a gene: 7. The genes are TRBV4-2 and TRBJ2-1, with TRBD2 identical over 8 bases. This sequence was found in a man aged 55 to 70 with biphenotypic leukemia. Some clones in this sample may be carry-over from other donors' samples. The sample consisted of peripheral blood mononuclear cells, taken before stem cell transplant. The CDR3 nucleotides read TGTGCCAGCAGCCGGGAGAGACTAGCGAACAATGAGCAGTTCTTC. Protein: CASSRERLANNEQFF.